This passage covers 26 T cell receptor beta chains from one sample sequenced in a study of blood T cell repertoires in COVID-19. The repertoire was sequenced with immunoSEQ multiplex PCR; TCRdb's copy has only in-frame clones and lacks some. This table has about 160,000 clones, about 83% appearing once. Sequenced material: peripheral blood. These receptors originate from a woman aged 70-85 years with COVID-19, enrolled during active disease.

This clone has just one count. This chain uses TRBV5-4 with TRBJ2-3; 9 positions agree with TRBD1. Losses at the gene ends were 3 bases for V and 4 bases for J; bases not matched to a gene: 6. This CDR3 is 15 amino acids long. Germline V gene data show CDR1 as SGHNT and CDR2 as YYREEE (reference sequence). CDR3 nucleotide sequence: TGTGCCAGCAGCTACAGACAGGGGGGCGCAGATACGCAGTATTTT. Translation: CASSYRQGGADTQYF.

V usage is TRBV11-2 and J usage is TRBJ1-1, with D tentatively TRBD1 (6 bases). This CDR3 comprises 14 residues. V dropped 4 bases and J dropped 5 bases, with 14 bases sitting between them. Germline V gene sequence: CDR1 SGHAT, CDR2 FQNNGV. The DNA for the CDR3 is TGTGCCAGCAGCTACAACAGGGTTGGAACTGAAGCTTTCTTT. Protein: CASSYNRVGTEAFF.

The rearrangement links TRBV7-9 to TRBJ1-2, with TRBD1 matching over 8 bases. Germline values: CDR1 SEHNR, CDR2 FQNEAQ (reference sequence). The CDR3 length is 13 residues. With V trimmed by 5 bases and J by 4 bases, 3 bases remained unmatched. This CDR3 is CASSIGTGYGYTF. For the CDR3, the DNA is TGTGCCAGCAGCATAGGGACAGGCTATGGCTACACCTTC.

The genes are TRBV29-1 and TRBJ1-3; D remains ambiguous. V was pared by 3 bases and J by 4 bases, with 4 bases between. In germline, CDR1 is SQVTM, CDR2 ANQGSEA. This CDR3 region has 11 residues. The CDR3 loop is CSVERGNTIYF. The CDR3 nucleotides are TGCAGCGTTGAGAGGGGAAACACCATATATTTT.

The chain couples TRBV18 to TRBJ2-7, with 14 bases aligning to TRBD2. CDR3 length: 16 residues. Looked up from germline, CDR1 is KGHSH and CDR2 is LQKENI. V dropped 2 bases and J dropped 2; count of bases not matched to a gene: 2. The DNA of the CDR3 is TGTGCCAGCTCACCAGGACTAGCGGGGGGAACCTACGAGCAGTACTTC. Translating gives CASSPGLAGGTYEQYF.

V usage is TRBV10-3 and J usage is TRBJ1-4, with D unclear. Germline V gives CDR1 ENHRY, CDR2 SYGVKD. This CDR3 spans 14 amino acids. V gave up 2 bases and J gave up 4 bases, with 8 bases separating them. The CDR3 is CAISEGQVNEKLFF. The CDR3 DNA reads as TGTGCCATCAGTGAGGGGCAGGTTAATGAAAAACTGTTTTTT.

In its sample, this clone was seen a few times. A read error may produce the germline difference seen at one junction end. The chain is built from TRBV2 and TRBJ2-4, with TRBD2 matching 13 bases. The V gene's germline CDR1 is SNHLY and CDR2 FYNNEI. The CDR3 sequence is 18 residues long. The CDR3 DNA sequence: TGTGCCAGCAATGAACTAGCGGGGGGGCCTCTAGCCAAAAACATTCAGTACTTC. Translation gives CASNELAGGPLAKNIQYF.

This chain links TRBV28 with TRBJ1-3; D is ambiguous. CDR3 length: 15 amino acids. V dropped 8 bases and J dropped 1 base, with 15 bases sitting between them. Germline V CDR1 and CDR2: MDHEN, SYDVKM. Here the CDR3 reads CASQPGSASGNTIYF. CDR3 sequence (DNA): TGTGCCAGCCAACCAGGAAGTGCTTCTGGAAACACCATATATTTT.

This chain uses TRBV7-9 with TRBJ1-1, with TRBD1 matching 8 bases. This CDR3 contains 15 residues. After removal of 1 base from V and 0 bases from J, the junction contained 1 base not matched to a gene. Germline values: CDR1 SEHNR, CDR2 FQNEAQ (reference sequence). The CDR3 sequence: CASSLGTGLNTEAFF. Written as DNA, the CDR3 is TGTGCCAGCAGCTTAGGGACAGGGCTGAACACTGAAGCTTTCTTT.

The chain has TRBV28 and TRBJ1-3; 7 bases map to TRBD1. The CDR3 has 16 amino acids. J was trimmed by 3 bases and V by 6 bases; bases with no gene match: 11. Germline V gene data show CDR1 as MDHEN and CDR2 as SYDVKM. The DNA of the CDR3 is TGTGCCAGCAGCCCAGGGGGGTTTAAGAGTGGAAACACCATATATTTT. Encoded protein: CASSPGGFKSGNTIYF.

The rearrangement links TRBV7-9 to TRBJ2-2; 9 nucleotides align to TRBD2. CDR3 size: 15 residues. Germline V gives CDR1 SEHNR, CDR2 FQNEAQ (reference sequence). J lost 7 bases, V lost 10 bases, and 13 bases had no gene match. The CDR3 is CATSKAGGPGGELFF. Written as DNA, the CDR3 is TGTGCCACCTCGAAGGCGGGGGGGCCCGGCGGGGAGCTGTTTTTT.

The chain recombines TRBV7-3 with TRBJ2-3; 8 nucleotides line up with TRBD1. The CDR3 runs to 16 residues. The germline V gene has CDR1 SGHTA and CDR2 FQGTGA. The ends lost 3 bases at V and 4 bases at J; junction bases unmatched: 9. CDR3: CASSFTGGLGADTQYF. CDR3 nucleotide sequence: TGTGCCAGCAGCTTCACAGGGGGTTTAGGGGCAGATACGCAGTATTTT.

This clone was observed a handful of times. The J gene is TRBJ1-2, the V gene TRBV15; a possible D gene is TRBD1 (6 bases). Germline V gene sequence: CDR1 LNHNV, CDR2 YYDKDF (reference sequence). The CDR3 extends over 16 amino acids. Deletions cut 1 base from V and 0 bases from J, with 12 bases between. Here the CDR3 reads CATSRGGTKTNYGYTF. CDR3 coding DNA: TGTGCCACCAGCAGAGGAGGGACAAAGACTAACTATGGCTACACCTTC.

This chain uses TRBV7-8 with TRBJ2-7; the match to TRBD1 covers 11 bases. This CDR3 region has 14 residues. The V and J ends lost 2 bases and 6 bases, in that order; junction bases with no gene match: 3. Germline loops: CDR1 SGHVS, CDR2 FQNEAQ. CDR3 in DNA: TGTGCCAGCAGCTTACTGGACAGGGGGCTCGAGCAGTACTTC. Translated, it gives CASSLLDRGLEQYF.

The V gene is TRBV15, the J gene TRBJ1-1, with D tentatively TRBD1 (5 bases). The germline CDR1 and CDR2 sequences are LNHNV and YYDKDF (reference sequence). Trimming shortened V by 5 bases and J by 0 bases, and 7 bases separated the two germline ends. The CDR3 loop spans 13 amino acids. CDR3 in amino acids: CATSLTVNTEAFF. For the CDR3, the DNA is TGTGCCACCAGCCTGACAGTGAACACTGAAGCTTTCTTT.

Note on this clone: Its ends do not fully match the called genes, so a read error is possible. For the CDR3, the DNA is TGTGCTAGCAGTGAGGAAATTTGGGGCGGTGAGCAGTTCTTC. This sequence encodes CASSEEIWGGEQFF. The chain recombines TRBV7-7 with TRBJ2-1, with D possibly TRBD1 on 5 matching bases. Germline CDR1 and CDR2: SSHAT and FNYEAQ (reference sequence). The CDR3 is made up of 14 amino acids.

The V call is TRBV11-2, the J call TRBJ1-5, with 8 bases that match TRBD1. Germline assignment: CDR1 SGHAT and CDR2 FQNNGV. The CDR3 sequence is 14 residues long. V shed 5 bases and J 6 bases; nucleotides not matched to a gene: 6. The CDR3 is CASSRDRGSQPQHF. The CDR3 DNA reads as TGTGCCAGCAGCCGTGACAGGGGAAGTCAGCCCCAGCATTTT.

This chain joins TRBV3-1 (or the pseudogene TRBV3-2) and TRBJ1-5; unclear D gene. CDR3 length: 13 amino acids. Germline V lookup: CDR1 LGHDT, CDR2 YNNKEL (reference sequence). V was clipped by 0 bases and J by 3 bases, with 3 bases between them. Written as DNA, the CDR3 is TGTGCCAGCAGCCAAGATCTCAATCAGCCCCAGCATTTT. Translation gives CASSQDLNQPQHF.

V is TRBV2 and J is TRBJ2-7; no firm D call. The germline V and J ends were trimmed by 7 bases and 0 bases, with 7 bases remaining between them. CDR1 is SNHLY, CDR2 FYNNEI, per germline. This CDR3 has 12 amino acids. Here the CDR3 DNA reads TGTGCCAGCACCTCCGGCTCCTACGAGCAGTACTTC. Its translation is CASTSGSYEQYF.

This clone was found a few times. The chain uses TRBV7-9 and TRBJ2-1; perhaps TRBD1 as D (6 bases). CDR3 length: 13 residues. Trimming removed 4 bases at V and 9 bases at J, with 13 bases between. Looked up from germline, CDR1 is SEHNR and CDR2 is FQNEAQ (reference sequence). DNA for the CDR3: TGTGCCAGCAGCTCACAGGGCTTAGGTGAGCAGTTCTTC. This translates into CASSSQGLGEQFF.

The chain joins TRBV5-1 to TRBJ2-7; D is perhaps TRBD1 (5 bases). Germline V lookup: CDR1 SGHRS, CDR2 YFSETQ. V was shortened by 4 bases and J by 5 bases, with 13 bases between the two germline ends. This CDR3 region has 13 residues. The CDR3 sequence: CASSPIRRDEQYF. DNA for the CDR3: TGCGCCAGCAGCCCCATTCGCAGGGACGAGCAGTACTTC.

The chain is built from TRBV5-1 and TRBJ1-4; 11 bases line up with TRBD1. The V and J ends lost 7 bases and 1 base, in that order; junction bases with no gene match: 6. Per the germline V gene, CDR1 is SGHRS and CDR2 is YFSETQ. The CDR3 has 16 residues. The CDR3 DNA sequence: TGCGCCAGCTGGACCGGGACAGGGGGAACTAATGAAAAACTGTTTTTT. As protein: CASWTGTGGTNEKLFF.

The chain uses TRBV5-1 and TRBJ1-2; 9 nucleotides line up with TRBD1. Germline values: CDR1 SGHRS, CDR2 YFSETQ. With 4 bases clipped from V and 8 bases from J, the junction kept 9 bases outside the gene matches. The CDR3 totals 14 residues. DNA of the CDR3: TGCGCCAGCAGCCCGGGACAGGGTTCTGGGGGCTACACCTTC. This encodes CASSPGQGSGGYTF.

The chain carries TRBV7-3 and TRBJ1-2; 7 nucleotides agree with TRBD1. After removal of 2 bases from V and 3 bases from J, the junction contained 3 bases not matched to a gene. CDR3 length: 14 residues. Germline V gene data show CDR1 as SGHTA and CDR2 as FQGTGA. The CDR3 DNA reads TGTGCCAGCAGCTTAGCCGGGACAGACTATGGCTACACCTTC. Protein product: CASSLAGTDYGYTF.

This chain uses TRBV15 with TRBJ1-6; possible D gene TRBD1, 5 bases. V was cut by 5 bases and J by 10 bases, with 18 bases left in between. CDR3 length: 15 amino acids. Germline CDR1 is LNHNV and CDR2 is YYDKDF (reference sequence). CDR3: CATSQLAGPSSPLHF. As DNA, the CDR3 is TGTGCCACCAGCCAACTAGCAGGGCCCAGCTCACCCCTCCACTTT.

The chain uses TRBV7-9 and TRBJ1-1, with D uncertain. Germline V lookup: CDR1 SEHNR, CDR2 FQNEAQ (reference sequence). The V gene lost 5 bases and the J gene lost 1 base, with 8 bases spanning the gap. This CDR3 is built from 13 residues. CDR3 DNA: TGTGCCAGCAGCATGGCAAGGAACACTGAAGCTTTCTTT. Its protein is CASSMARNTEAFF.